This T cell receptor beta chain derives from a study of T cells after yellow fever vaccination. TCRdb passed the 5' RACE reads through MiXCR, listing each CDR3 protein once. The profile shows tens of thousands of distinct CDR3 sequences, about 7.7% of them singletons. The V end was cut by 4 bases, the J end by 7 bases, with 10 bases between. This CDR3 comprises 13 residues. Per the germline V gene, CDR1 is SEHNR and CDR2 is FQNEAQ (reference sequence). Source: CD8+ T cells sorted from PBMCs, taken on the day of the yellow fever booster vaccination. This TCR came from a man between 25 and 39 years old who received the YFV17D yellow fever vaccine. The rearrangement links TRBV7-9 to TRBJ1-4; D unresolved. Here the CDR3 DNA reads TGTGCCAGCAGCTCGGATCGGGGTGAAAAACTGTTTTTT. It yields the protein CASSSDRGEKLFF.